These 13 T cell receptor beta chains were sequenced from one sample in a study of blood T cell repertoires in COVID-19. Clones were sequenced by immunoSEQ multiplex PCR, and TCRdb holds only the in-frame ones, with some missing. The table includes roughly 150,000 clones, 80% detected once. Sequencing used peripheral blood. These receptors all come from a man aged 55 to 70 with acute or convalescent COVID-19.

The rearrangement joins TRBV19 to TRBJ1-1, with D possibly matching TRBD1 (5 bases). Trimming pared 4 bases from V and 4 bases from J, leaving 25 bases between. This CDR3 spans 18 amino acids. Per the germline V gene, CDR1 is LNHDA and CDR2 is SQIVND (reference sequence). The chain's CDR3 is CASSTTPVDYRGATEAFF. In nucleotides, the CDR3 is TGTGCCAGTAGTACAACTCCCGTGGACTACCGCGGGGCCACTGAAGCTTTCTTT.

This chain connects TRBV7-2 to TRBJ1-4; D perhaps matches TRBD1 (5 bases). The CDR3 has 16 residues. Germline V gives CDR1 SGHTA, CDR2 FQGNSA. V dropped 1 base and J dropped 9 bases, with 18 bases sitting between them. CDR3 nucleotides: TGTGCCAGCAGCTTAGGGACGGGCAGCGCGGGGCAAAAACTGTTTTTT. Encoded protein: CASSLGTGSAGQKLFF.

The CDR3 DNA is TGTGCCAGCAGCTTAGTCCCTAGCTCCTACAATGAGCAGTTCTTC. Its protein product is CASSLVPSSYNEQFF. The gene calls are TRBV11-2 and TRBJ2-1, with D hard to call. This CDR3 has 15 residues. Trimming took 1 base from V and 0 from J, leaving 7 bases between them. Per the germline V gene, CDR1 is SGHAT and CDR2 is FQNNGV. The complete variable domain, with remaining parts taken from reference TRBV11-2 and TRBJ2-1, reads EAGVAQSPRYKIIEKRQSVAFWCNPISGHATLYWYQQILGQGPKLLIQFQNNGVVDDSQLPKDRFSAERLKGVDSTLKIQPAKLEDSAVYLCASSLVPSSYNEQFFGPGTRLTVL.

V gene TRBV3-1 (or the pseudogene TRBV3-2) combines with J gene TRBJ2-1; TRBD1 is a possible D gene (5 bases). This CDR3 is built from 15 residues. Germline loops: CDR1 LGHDT, CDR2 YNNKEL (reference sequence). Trimming removed 3 bases at V and 5 bases at J, with 14 bases between. CDR3 in DNA: TGTGCCAGCAGCCATGGCAGGGCCCTCCACAATGAGCAGTTCTTC. Its translation is CASSHGRALHNEQFF.

This sequence joins TRBV6-6 and TRBJ2-1; TRBD1 might be the D (6 bases). The germline V and J ends were trimmed by 6 bases and 0 bases, with 15 bases remaining between them. This CDR3 is 16 amino acids long. Germline V lookup: CDR1 MNHNY, CDR2 SVGAGI (reference sequence). CDR3 coding DNA: TGTGCCAGCAGCCCCTCCACAGGGAGCTCCTACAATGAGCAGTTCTTC. Translating it yields CASSPSTGSSYNEQFF.

In nucleotides, the CDR3 is TGTGCCAGCTCACCAACAGTCCAGGTGGACTATGGCTACACCTTC. This translates into CASSPTVQVDYGYTF. This chain joins TRBV18 and TRBJ1-2; D not resolved. V gave up 2 bases and J gave up 3 bases, with 13 bases separating them. The CDR3 consists of 15 residues. The germline gives CDR1 KGHSH, CDR2 LQKENI.

This clone was recorded a few times. CDR3: CASSRWTGRYNEQFF. The CDR3 nucleotides are TGTGCCAGTAGTCGGTGGACAGGGAGGTACAATGAGCAGTTCTTC. The chain recombines TRBV19 with TRBJ2-1; 8 bases map to TRBD1. CDR1 is LNHDA, CDR2 SQIVND, per germline (reference sequence). The ends lost 5 bases at V and 4 bases at J; junction bases unmatched: 7. This CDR3 contains 15 residues.

The chain couples TRBV15 to TRBJ2-5; D is possibly TRBD1 (6 bases). The CDR3 totals 15 residues. From germline, CDR1 is LNHNV and CDR2 YYDKDF (reference sequence). The V end lost 3 bases, the J end lost 1 base, and 12 bases lay between the germline ends. The CDR3 DNA follows: TGTGCCACCAGCAGTCTCGGACAGATCCAAGAGACCCAGTACTTC. Translation gives CATSSLGQIQETQYF.

V and J are TRBV7-8 and TRBJ2-5; 12 positions match TRBD2. This CDR3 is 14 amino acids long. The V segment lost 3 bases and the J segment 5 bases; nucleotides outside the gene matches: 1. Germline V gene data show CDR1 as SGHVS and CDR2 as FQNEAQ. CDR3 nucleotides: TGTGCCAGCAGCTTCACTAGCGGGAGGGAGACCCAGTACTTC. Translated: CASSFTSGRETQYF. The full variable domain, in which reference TRBV7-8 and TRBJ2-5 provide the parts outside the CDR3, is GAGVSQSPRYKVAKRGQDVALRCDPISGHVSLFWYQQALGQGPEFLTYFQNEAQLDKSGLPSDRFFAERPEGSVSTLKIQRTQQEDSAVYLCASSFTSGRETQYFGPGTRLLVL.

The rearrangement links TRBV15 to TRBJ2-1, with unresolved D. Trimming removed 2 bases at V and 7 bases at J, with 3 bases between. This CDR3 contains 11 residues. The germline CDR1 and CDR2 sequences are LNHNV and YYDKDF (reference sequence). The CDR3 DNA is TGTGCCACCAGCAGACGTAATGAGCAGTTCTTC. It translates to CATSRRNEQFF.

The table lists this clone with a count of one. The J gene is TRBJ2-7, the V gene TRBV4-2, with D uncertain. V dropped 1 base and J dropped 0 bases, with 7 bases sitting between them. The CDR3 runs 14 residues. Germline V gene sequence: CDR1 LGHNA, CDR2 YNFKEQ. The CDR3 DNA reads TGTGCCAGCAGCCAAGGCCCAGGCTCCTACGAGCAGTACTTC. Encoded protein: CASSQGPGSYEQYF.

The chain couples TRBV18 to TRBJ1-2; D perhaps matches TRBD1 (6 bases). The CDR3 has 15 amino acids. The germline gives CDR1 KGHSH, CDR2 LQKENI. The V end lost 3 bases, the J end lost 3 bases, and 14 bases lay between the germline ends. CDR3 coding DNA: TGTGCCAGCTCACCTGTCGTGACAGGCGACTATGGCTACACCTTC. Translated: CASSPVVTGDYGYTF.

This chain uses TRBV6-1 with TRBJ2-4, with 8 bases fitting TRBD2. This CDR3 region has 12 residues. CDR1 is MNHNS, CDR2 SASEGT, per germline. J lost 15 bases, V lost 2 bases, and 6 bases had no gene match. The CDR3 DNA reads as TGTGCCAGCAGTGAACTAGCGGGCCGCTGGTACTTC. This sequence encodes CASSELAGRWYF.